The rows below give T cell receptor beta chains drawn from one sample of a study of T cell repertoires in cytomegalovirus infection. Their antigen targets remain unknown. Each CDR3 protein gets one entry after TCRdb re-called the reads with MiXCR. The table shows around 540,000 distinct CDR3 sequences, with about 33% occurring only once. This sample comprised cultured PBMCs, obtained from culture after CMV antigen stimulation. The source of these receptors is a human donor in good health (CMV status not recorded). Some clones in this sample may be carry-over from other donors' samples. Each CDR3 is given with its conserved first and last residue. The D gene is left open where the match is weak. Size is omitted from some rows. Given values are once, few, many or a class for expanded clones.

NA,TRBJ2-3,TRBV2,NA,TGTGCCAGCAGCACAGGGCGCACAGATACGCAGTATTTT,CASSTGRTDTQYF
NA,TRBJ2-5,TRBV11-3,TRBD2,TGTGCCAGCAGCCCCGGGACTAGCGGGGACCAAGAGACCCAGTACTTC,CASSPGTSGDQETQYF
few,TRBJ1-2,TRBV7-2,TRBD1,TGTGCCAGCAGCTACCTTCAGGGGGCGGGGGGCTACACCTTC,CASSYLQGAGGYTF
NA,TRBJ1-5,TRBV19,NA,TGTGCCAGTAGTATTGTTAAGGTCAGGGGTGGGCAGCCCCAGCATTTT,CASSIVKVRGGQPQHF
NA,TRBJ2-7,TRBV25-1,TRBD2,TGTGCCAGCACGACTAGCGGGACCTACGAGCAGTACTTC,CASTTSGTYEQYF
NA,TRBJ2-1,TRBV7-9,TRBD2,TGTGCCAGCAGCCTGAGACTAGCGGGAGGGCCGTCCAATGAGCAGTTCTTC,CASSLRLAGGPSNEQFF
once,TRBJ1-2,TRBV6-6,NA,TGTGCCAGCAGTCGAGGGAATCTCTATGGCTACACCTTC,CASSRGNLYGYTF
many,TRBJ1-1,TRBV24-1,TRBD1,TGTGCCACCGCACCCGGGACAGGGACCAACACTGAAGCTTTCTTT,CATAPGTGTNTEAFF
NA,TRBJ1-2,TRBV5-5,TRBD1,TGTGCCAGCAGCTTGGTACCGGGACAGGGCCATGGCTACACCTTC,CASSLVPGQGHGYTF
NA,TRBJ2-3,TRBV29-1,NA,TGCAGCGGGGGGGAGTTGGCGGACTTCGCGCAGTATTTT,CSGGELADFAQYF
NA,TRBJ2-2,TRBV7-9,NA,TGTGCCAGCAGCCCGCCCATTCTCGGACGCTCGAACACCGGGGAGCTGTTTTTT,CASSPPILGRSNTGELFF
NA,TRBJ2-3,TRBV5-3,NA,TGTGCCAGCAGCTTGATCACTAGCACAGATACGCAGTATTTT,CASSLITSTDTQYF
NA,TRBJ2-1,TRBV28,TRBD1,TGTGCCGCCAGGGGGAGAACGGGTGAGCAGTTCTTC,CAARGRTGEQFF
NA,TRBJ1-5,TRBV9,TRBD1,TGTGCCAGCTTCCGGACAGGGACCGGCAATCAGCCCCAGCATTTT,CASFRTGTGNQPQHF
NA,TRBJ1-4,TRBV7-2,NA,TGTGCCAGCAGAAGAGACAGTTATGTAACTAATGAAAAACTGTTTTTT,CASRRDSYVTNEKLFF
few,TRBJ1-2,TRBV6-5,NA,TGTGCCAGCAGTTACTCAGTCCTGGGGAACTATGGCTACACCTTC,CASSYSVLGNYGYTF
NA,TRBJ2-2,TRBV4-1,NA,TGCGCCAGCAGGGCTGAAGTGAACACCGGGGAGCTGTTTTTT,CASRAEVNTGELFF
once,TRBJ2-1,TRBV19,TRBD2,TGTGCCAGTATGAGGATTCGGGGGGACTTTATGGGCTACAATGAGCAGTTCTTC,CASMRIRGDFMGYNEQFF
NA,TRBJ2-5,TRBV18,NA,TGTGCCAGCTCACCCCAGAAGGAGACCCAGTACTTC,CASSPQKETQYF
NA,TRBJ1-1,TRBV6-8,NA,TGTGCCAGCAGTTACTGGAGGGGAGGTCTCCCTGAAGCTTTCTTT,CASSYWRGGLPEAFF